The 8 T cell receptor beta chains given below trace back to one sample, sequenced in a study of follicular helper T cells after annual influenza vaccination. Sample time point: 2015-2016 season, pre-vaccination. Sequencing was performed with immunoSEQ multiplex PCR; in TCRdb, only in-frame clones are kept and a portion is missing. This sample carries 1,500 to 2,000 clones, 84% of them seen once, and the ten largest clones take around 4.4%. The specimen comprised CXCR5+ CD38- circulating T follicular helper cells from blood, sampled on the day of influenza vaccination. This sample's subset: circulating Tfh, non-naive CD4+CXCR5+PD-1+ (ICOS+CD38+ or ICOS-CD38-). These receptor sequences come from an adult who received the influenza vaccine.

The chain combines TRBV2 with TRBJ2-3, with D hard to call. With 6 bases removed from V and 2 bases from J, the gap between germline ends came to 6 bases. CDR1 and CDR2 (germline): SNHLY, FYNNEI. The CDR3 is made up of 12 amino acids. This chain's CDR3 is CASRAPTDTQYF. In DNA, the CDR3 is TGTGCCAGCAGAGCCCCCACAGATACGCAGTATTTT.

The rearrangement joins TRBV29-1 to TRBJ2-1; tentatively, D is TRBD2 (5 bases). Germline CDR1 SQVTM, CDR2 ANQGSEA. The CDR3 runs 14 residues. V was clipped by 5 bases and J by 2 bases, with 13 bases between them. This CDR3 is CSVRSGATYNEQFF. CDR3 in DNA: TGCAGCGTTCGAAGCGGAGCCACCTACAATGAGCAGTTCTTC.

The CDR3 coding sequence is TGCGCCAGCAGTAAAAGCGCGGATTCTAACTATGGCTACACCTTC. This translates into CASSKSADSNYGYTF. The chain recombines TRBV5-1 with TRBJ1-2; D is uncertain. The V gene's germline CDR1 is SGHRS and CDR2 YFSETQ. The length of the CDR3 is 15 residues. V lost 5 bases, J lost 0 bases, and 14 bases lay in between.

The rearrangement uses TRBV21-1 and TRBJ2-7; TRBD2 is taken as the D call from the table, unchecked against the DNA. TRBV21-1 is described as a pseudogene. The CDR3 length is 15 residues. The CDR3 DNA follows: TGTGCCAGCAGCACCCGAACGGGGTATACCTACGAGCAGTACGTC. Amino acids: CASSTRTGYTYEQYV.

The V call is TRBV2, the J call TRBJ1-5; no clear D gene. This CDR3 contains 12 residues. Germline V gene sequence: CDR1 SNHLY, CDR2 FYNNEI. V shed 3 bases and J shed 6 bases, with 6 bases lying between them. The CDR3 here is CASSDDAQPQHF. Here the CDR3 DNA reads TGTGCCAGCAGTGACGACGCTCAGCCCCAGCATTTT.

This CDR3 reads CAWSGGGNQPQHF. The CDR3 DNA reads TGTGCCTGGAGCGGAGGAGGCAATCAGCCCCAGCATTTT. The chain uses TRBV30 and TRBJ1-5; no clear D. V lost 3 bases, J lost 2 bases, and 8 bases lay in between. Germline assignment: CDR1 GTSNPN and CDR2 SVGIG (reference sequence). The CDR3 totals 13 residues.

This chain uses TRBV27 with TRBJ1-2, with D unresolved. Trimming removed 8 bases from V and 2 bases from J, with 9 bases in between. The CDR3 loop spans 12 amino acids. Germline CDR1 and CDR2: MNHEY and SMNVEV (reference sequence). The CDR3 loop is CASGSPNYGYTF. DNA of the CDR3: TGTGCCAGCGGTTCCCCAAACTATGGCTACACCTTC.

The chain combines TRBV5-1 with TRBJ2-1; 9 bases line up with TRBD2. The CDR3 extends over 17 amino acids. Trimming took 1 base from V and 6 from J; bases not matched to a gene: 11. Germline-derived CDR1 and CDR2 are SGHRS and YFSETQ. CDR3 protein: CASSLRLTSGQTNEQFF. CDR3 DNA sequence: TGCGCCAGCAGCTTGCGACTGACTAGCGGTCAAACCAATGAGCAGTTCTTC.